Following are 30 T cell receptor beta chains from one sample sequenced in a study of neurological immune-mediated disorders. Specified time point: longitudinal time-point 2. TCRdb independently ran MiXCR on the 5' RACE reads; one entry per CDR3 protein. The sample consists of tens of thousands of distinct CDR3 sequences, 5.8% of them appearing once. The sequencing sample was made of PBMCs. The source of these receptors is a woman aged 60-70 years with multiple sclerosis.

This clonotype was counted many times. The V gene is TRBV7-2, the J gene TRBJ2-3; D is unclear. The CDR3 is 12 amino acids. The ends were cut back, 2 bases at V and 4 bases at J, with 4 bases in the middle. Germline CDR1 reads SGHTA; CDR2 reads FQGNSA. CDR3 DNA: TGTGCCAGCAGCTTAAGGCCAGATACGCAGTATTTT. It specifies CASSLRPDTQYF.

This clonotype has a count of ten or more. CDR3 coding DNA: TGCGCCAGCAGCCTCGGCCCGACAGGGAGCAATCAGCCCCAGCATTTT. This codes for CASSLGPTGSNQPQHF. The chain uses TRBV5-1 and TRBJ1-5; TRBD1 matches at 7 bases. The CDR3 loop spans 16 amino acids. V shed 4 bases, J shed 1 base, and the junction held 8 bases outside the gene matches. Germline CDR1 is SGHRS and CDR2 is YFSETQ.

This clonotype was counted many times. This CDR3 reads CASSRRGGRETQYF. CDR3 sequence (DNA): TGTGCCAGCAGCCGACGGGGGGGCCGGGAGACCCAGTACTTC. This sequence joins TRBV11-2 and TRBJ2-5; 8 nucleotides match TRBD2. The CDR3 contains 14 residues. Germline CDR1 and CDR2: SGHAT and FQNNGV. V was clipped by 5 bases and J by 5 bases; unmatched bases: 7. Looking up the rest from reference TRBV11-2 and TRBJ2-5 gives the full variable domain: EAGVAQSPRYKIIEKRQSVAFWCNPISGHATLYWYQQILGQGPKLLIQFQNNGVVDDSQLPKDRFSAERLKGVDSTLKIQPAKLEDSAVYLCASSRRGGRETQYFGPGTRLLVL.

This clonotype was counted only a few times. The CDR3 sequence is CASSPRTGERDEKLFF. The CDR3, as DNA: TGTGCCAGCAGCCCCCGGACAGGAGAAAGGGATGAAAAACTGTTTTTT. V gene TRBV7-9 combines with J gene TRBJ1-4, with 7 bases lining up with TRBD1. CDR3 length equals 16 residues. Germline V gives CDR1 SEHNR, CDR2 FQNEAQ (reference sequence). V was clipped by 5 bases and J by 6 bases; unmatched bases: 12.

This clonotype was detected ten times or more. This rearrangement joins TRBV6-8 to TRBJ2-2, with no clear D. The germline gives CDR1 MNHGY, CDR2 SAAAGT. V lost 7 bases, J lost 1 base, and 16 bases lay in between. The CDR3 runs 16 residues. As DNA, the CDR3 is TGTGCCAGCACCCCGACCCTCGGGCTGAACACCGGGGAGCTGTTTTTT. Translated: CASTPTLGLNTGELFF.

This clonotype was recorded at least ten times. The V and J genes are TRBV29-1 and TRBJ2-1, with 7 bases that match TRBD2. Losses at the gene ends were 7 bases for V and 0 bases for J; bases not matched to a gene: 3. The CDR3 is 13 residues long. Per germline, CDR1 SQVTM and CDR2 ANQGSEA. CDR3 protein: CSGEGSSYNEQFF. CDR3 sequence (DNA): TGCAGCGGGGAGGGGAGCTCCTACAATGAGCAGTTCTTC.

This clonotype was counted ten times or more. CDR3 loop: CASSLWNTRHNEQFF. CDR3 in DNA: TGTGCCAGCAGTTTATGGAATACCCGACACAATGAGCAGTTCTTC. V and J are TRBV12-3 or TRBV12-4 and TRBJ2-1; no reliable D call. Trimming removed 2 bases at V and 5 bases at J, with 13 bases between. This CDR3 is 15 amino acids long.

This clonotype has at least ten counts. The chain uses TRBV5-1 and TRBJ2-5; D ambiguous. From germline, CDR1 is SGHRS and CDR2 YFSETQ. V dropped 0 bases and J dropped 3 bases, with 15 bases sitting between them. CDR3 length: 16 amino acids. The CDR3 bases are TGCGCCAGCAGCTTGGGGGTGGGTCAGGCCAAAGAGACCCAGTACTTC. It is translated as CASSLGVGQAKETQYF.

In this sample, this clonotype turned up many times. J is TRBJ2-5 and V is TRBV5-1; a weak D match, TRBD2 (5 bases). Trimming cost V 4 bases and J 5 bases, with 15 bases left between them. The CDR3 runs 14 residues. Looked up from germline, CDR1 is SGHRS and CDR2 is YFSETQ. CDR3 region: CASSLPGREETQYF. The DNA for the CDR3 is TGCGCCAGCAGCCTTCCGGGTAGGGAGGAGACCCAGTACTTC.

In this sample, this clonotype turned up many times. CDR3 sequence: CTTVGTDTQYF. The CDR3 coding sequence is TGCACCACGGTTGGGACAGATACGCAGTATTTT. This chain joins TRBV20-1 and TRBJ2-3; D unclear. This CDR3 is built from 11 residues. CDR1 is DFQATT, CDR2 SNEGSKA, per germline (reference sequence).

The V call is TRBV12-3 or TRBV12-4, the J call TRBJ1-2, with 10 bases lining up with TRBD1. The V gene end was trimmed by 5 bases and the J gene end by 8 bases; junction bases not matched to a gene: 8. The CDR3 sequence is 14 residues long. The CDR3 loop is CASSPGTGARGYTF. The CDR3 nucleotides are TGTGCCAGCAGTCCCGGGACAGGGGCTCGAGGCTACACCTTC.

This clonotype was picked up many times. The chain links TRBV19 to TRBJ1-2; no definite D call. Germline CDR1 is LNHDA and CDR2 is SQIVND (reference sequence). Trimming took 3 bases from V and 3 from J, leaving 8 bases between them. The CDR3 contains 13 residues. The CDR3 protein is CASSMQADYGYTF. CDR3 DNA: TGTGCCAGTAGTATGCAGGCAGACTATGGCTACACCTTC.

This clonotype was seen more than once but under ten times. The chain uses TRBV7-9 and TRBJ1-2; TRBD1 agrees at 11 bases. The germline V gene has CDR1 SEHNR and CDR2 FQNEAQ (reference sequence). The CDR3 consists of 15 residues. J lost 4 bases, V lost 1 base, and 2 bases had no gene match. Here the CDR3 reads CASSLGTGGAYGYTF. CDR3 coding DNA: TGTGCCAGCAGCTTAGGGACAGGGGGCGCCTATGGCTACACCTTC.

This clonotype was seen many times. J is TRBJ1-1 and V is TRBV5-1, with D uncertain. Per the germline V gene, CDR1 is SGHRS and CDR2 is YFSETQ. Trimming cost V 0 bases and J 1 base, with 7 bases left between them. The CDR3 is made up of 14 amino acids. DNA for the CDR3: TGCGCCAGCAGCTTGGCCCCCGGGAACACTGAAGCTTTCTTT. Encoded protein: CASSLAPGNTEAFF.

Many counts were recorded for this clonotype. The gene calls are TRBV25-1 and TRBJ2-7; 8 bases fit TRBD1. This CDR3 has 16 amino acids. V gave up 4 bases and J gave up 0 bases; unmatched junction bases: 8. The V gene's germline CDR1 is MGHDK and CDR2 SYGVNS. CDR3 region: CASSGQGPRSSYEQYF. CDR3 DNA: TGTGCCAGCAGTGGACAGGGGCCCAGGAGCTCCTACGAGCAGTACTTC.

This clonotype was counted many times. The chain recombines TRBV29-1 with TRBJ2-7, with D maybe TRBD1 (6 bases). The CDR3 consists of 12 residues. V dropped 6 bases and J dropped 6 bases, with 15 bases sitting between them. Per germline, CDR1 SQVTM and CDR2 ANQGSEA. As DNA, the CDR3 is TGCAGCGTGGGAACAGGGATGGGCGAGCAGTACTTC. Amino acids: CSVGTGMGEQYF.

This clonotype was detected many times. The rearrangement joins TRBV10-3 to TRBJ1-1; TRBD1 agrees at 7 bases. Germline CDR1 and CDR2: ENHRY and SYGVKD. V shed 7 bases, J shed 0 bases, and the junction held 11 bases outside the gene matches. The CDR3 is 16 residues long. CDR3 DNA: TGTGCCATCAAGGGCCCGGGACAGTTTATGAACACTGAAGCTTTCTTT. This codes for CAIKGPGQFMNTEAFF.

This clonotype came up many times. The rearrangement uses TRBV2 and TRBJ2-1, with D possibly TRBD1 on 5 matching bases. Per the germline V gene, CDR1 is SNHLY and CDR2 is FYNNEI. This CDR3 is 12 amino acids long. V dropped 7 bases and J dropped 8 bases, with 12 bases sitting between them. Here the CDR3 reads CASIGLGHEQFF. CDR3 nucleotides: TGTGCCAGCATAGGGCTGGGGCATGAGCAGTTCTTC.

This clonotype was seen repeatedly, ten times or more. The chain carries TRBV10-2 and TRBJ1-2, with TRBD1 identical over 10 bases. V dropped 8 bases and J dropped 5; count of bases not matched to a gene: 5. This CDR3 is 13 amino acids long. The germline V gene has CDR1 WSHSY and CDR2 SAAADI. CDR3 protein: CASSGTGDYGYTF. The CDR3 DNA sequence: TGCGCCAGCTCGGGGACAGGGGATTATGGCTACACCTTC.

This clonotype was seen repeatedly, ten times or more. This chain joins TRBV9 and TRBJ2-1; D may be TRBD1 (5 bases). CDR3 size: 13 residues. Germline CDR1 SGDLS, CDR2 YYNGEE. The V end lost 4 bases, the J end lost 10 bases, and 15 bases lay between the germline ends. The CDR3 DNA sequence: TGTGCCAGCAGCCCCTGGGCGCAGGGAGAGCAGTTCTTC. This sequence encodes CASSPWAQGEQFF.

The sample holds many counts of this clonotype. V usage is TRBV5-1 and J usage is TRBJ2-1, with TRBD1 identical over 7 bases. In germline, CDR1 is SGHRS, CDR2 YFSETQ. J was trimmed by 3 bases and V by 0 bases; bases with no gene match: 0. The CDR3 length is 14 residues. This chain's CDR3 is CASSLGDSYNEQFF. Written as DNA, the CDR3 is TGCGCCAGCAGCTTGGGGGACAGCTACAATGAGCAGTTCTTC.

This clonotype showed up many times. The rearrangement links TRBV20-1 to TRBJ2-1, with TRBD2 matching 16 bases. V lost 5 bases, J lost 2 bases, and 15 bases stayed unmatched. Germline CDR1 DFQATT, CDR2 SNEGSKA (reference sequence). This CDR3 spans 20 amino acids. The DNA of the CDR3 is TGCAGTGCTGGAAAAGGGACGGGACTAGCGGGGGGGCACCCCTACAATGAGCAGTTCTTC. This codes for CSAGKGTGLAGGHPYNEQFF.

Many counts were recorded for this clonotype. The rearrangement links TRBV7-8 to TRBJ1-5; D is unresolved. Trimming pared 3 bases from V and 7 bases from J, leaving 10 bases between. Looked up from germline, CDR1 is SGHVS and CDR2 is FQNEAQ. This CDR3 spans 13 amino acids. The CDR3 coding sequence is TGTGCCAGCAGCTTGGTCGGATCGCAGCCCCAGCATTTT. Amino acids: CASSLVGSQPQHF.

The V call is TRBV5-5, the J call TRBJ1-5; D unclear. Per germline, CDR1 SGHKS and CDR2 YYEKEE (reference sequence). There are 14 residues in the CDR3. Trimming shortened V by 1 base and J by 0 bases, and 5 bases separated the two germline ends. CDR3: CASSLTVSNQPQHF. The CDR3 DNA follows: TGTGCCAGCAGCTTGACAGTTAGCAATCAGCCCCAGCATTTT.

This clonotype was detected many times. CDR3: CASSSYQGGTEAFF. The CDR3 DNA reads TGTGCCAGCAGCTCCTACCAGGGAGGGACTGAAGCTTTCTTT. The chain carries TRBV7-6 and TRBJ1-1, with D possibly matching TRBD1 (5 bases). The V end was cut by 4 bases, the J end by 5 bases, with 14 bases between. This CDR3 has 14 amino acids. The V gene's germline CDR1 is SGHVS and CDR2 FNYEAQ. Filled out from reference TRBV7-6 and TRBJ1-1, the complete variable domain reads GAGVSQSPRYKVTKRGQDVALRCDPISGHVSLYWYRQALGQGPEFLTYFNYEAQQDKSGLPNDRFSAERPEGSISTLTIQRTEQRDSAMYRCASSSYQGGTEAFFGQGTRLTVV.

This clonotype was observed many times. The gene calls are TRBV6-4 and TRBJ1-6, with a tentative D call TRBD1 (6 bases). V was trimmed by 6 bases and J by 7 bases, leaving 16 bases between them. The CDR3 sequence is 15 residues long. The germline CDR1 and CDR2 sequences are MRHNA and SNTAGT. CDR3 amino acids: CASSPGGGGNSPLHF. DNA for the CDR3: TGTGCCAGCAGCCCCGGAGGGGGTGGAAATTCACCCCTCCACTTT.

This clonotype came up many times. The rearrangement links TRBV5-1 to TRBJ2-4; 7 bases align to TRBD2. Germline values: CDR1 SGHRS, CDR2 YFSETQ. The CDR3 has 15 residues. Germline trimming cut 4 bases from V and 4 bases from J; bases unmatched to any gene: 8. The CDR3 region has the DNA TGCGCCAGCAGCCCCGCGGGCGGGGGAAAAAACATTCAGTACTTC. Translation: CASSPAGGGKNIQYF.

This clonotype was picked up many times. This chain joins TRBV18 and TRBJ1-2, with D perhaps TRBD1 (6 bases). The germline V gene encodes CDR1 KGHSH and CDR2 LQKENI. CDR3 length: 13 amino acids. Trimming pared 4 bases from V and 1 base from J, leaving 7 bases between. The CDR3 region is CASSRDINYGYTF. Written as DNA, the CDR3 is TGTGCCAGCTCACGGGACATTAACTATGGCTACACCTTC.

This clonotype was counted many times. CDR3 amino acids: CASRLAGEQYF. The CDR3 bases are TGTGCCAGCAGGTTAGCTGGGGAGCAGTACTTC. The chain combines TRBV6-6 with TRBJ2-7, with unresolved D. CDR1 is MNHNY and CDR2 is SVGAGI in the germline V gene (reference sequence). The germline V and J ends were trimmed by 6 bases and 7 bases, with 10 bases remaining between them. The CDR3 is 11 residues long.

This clonotype was seen at least ten times. The J gene is TRBJ2-3, the V gene TRBV20-1; TRBD2 is a possible D gene (5 bases). The V gene lost 3 bases and the J gene lost 1 base, with 8 bases spanning the gap. This CDR3 region has 13 residues. The germline V gene has CDR1 DFQATT and CDR2 SNEGSKA (reference sequence). CDR3: CSASEGGTDTQYF. CDR3 in DNA: TGCAGTGCTAGCGAGGGAGGCACAGATACGCAGTATTTT.